These 21 T cell receptor delta chains share one sample of origin, sequenced in a study of Vδ1+ human thymocytes. Study results and caveats: Thymic TRG and TRD repertoires appeared highly polyclonal, with Gaussian CDR3 length distributions.

RNA was extracted from the cells and then reverse transcribed. Multiplex PCR used pooled V-gene forward primers and a constant-region reverse primer to amplify CDR3s. TCRdb made new clone calls on the multiplex PCR reads using CATT. The data hold 20,000 to 25,000 delta-chain clones, with roughly 8% observed a single time. Their specific antigens are unknown. The sequenced sample consisted of Vdelta1+ gamma-delta thymocytes from the thymus. Subset described: FACS-sorted CD3+ TCRalphabeta- TCRVdelta1+ TCRVdelta2- thymocytes. The source of these receptors is a child younger than two who had congenital heart surgery.

Sample share makes this clone medium-sized. The same CDR3 also results from other DNA sequences found in this sample. The chain couples TRDV1 to TRDJ1, with 8 bases aligning to TRDD3. The germline V gene has CDR1 TSWWSYY and CDR2 QGS. V lost 3 bases to trimming and J lost 0 bases; unmatched junction nucleotides: 21. This CDR3 has 21 amino acids. This chain's CDR3 is CALGDPLLWVGDPSYTDKLIF. The CDR3 nucleotides are TGTGCTCTTGGGGACCCCCTTCTATGGGTGGGGGATCCCAGTTACACCGATAAACTCATCTTT.

This clone was picked up a small number of times. The rearrangement uses TRDV1 and TRDJ1; 7 bases fit TRDD3. The junction had 11 bases not matched to a gene; V was cut back by 1 base and J by 9 bases. Germline CDR1 TSWWSYY, CDR2 QGS. CDR3 length: 15 amino acids. CDR3 amino acids: CALGEPPRRTGELIF. As DNA, the CDR3 is TGTGCTCTTGGGGAACCTCCCCGGCGTACTGGGGAACTCATCTTT.

This clone showed up just a few times. V is TRDV1 and J is TRDJ1; the match to TRDD2 covers 7 bases. After removal of 2 bases from V and 7 bases from J, the junction contained 25 bases not matched to a gene. Germline V gene lookup returns CDR1 TSWWSYY and CDR2 QGS. This CDR3 contains 20 residues. The CDR3 is CALGEFIPTTGPRSKFKLIF. The DNA for the CDR3 is TGTGCTCTTGGGGAATTTATTCCTACGACGGGGCCTAGGAGTAAGTTTAAACTCATCTTT.

This clone was counted between two and nine times. V is TRDV1 and J is TRDJ1; TRDD3 matches 7 bases. Germline V gene data show CDR1 as TSWWSYY and CDR2 as QGS. The length of the CDR3 is 20 residues. V lost 0 bases, J lost 3 bases, and 19 bases stayed unmatched. CDR3 DNA: TGTGCTCTTGGGGAACTCCCCCTACTGGGGACCACTTCCCTGCCCGATAAACTCATCTTT. Its translation: CALGELPLLGTTSLPDKLIF.

This chain connects TRDV1 to TRDJ1, with 10 nucleotides matching TRDD3. This CDR3 is 23 amino acids long. The V and J ends lost 3 bases and 0 bases, in that order; junction bases with no gene match: 25. Per germline, CDR1 TSWWSYY and CDR2 QGS. CDR3 DNA: TGTGCTCTTGGGGACGTCCCCCCCGCGGCCGGCCAAACTGGGGGATTGTACACCGATAAACTCATCTTT. Protein sequence: CALGDVPPAAGQTGGLYTDKLIF.

V and J are TRDV1 and TRDJ1; maybe TRDD2 (6 bases). Here the J gene came from matching the DNA to germline, since TCRdb omits it. CDR3 size: 19 residues. Germline values: CDR1 TSWWSYY, CDR2 QGS. V was pared by 4 bases and J by 0 bases, with 24 bases between. CDR3 protein: CALGGPLPPLSRYTDKLIF. As DNA, the CDR3 is TGTGCTCTTGGGGGACCTCTTCCTCCCCTATCCCGGTACACCGATAAACTCATCTTT.

This chain links TRDV1 with TRDJ1, with TRDD3 identical over 12 bases. The length of the CDR3 is 19 residues. The germline gives CDR1 TSWWSYY, CDR2 QGS. J lost 6 bases, V lost 1 base, and 15 bases had no gene match. The CDR3 loop is CALGEPPTDWGIPINKLIF. The CDR3 nucleotides read TGTGCTCTTGGGGAACCCCCTACGGACTGGGGGATACCGATAAATAAACTCATCTTT.

The table lists this clone with a few counts. The chain joins TRDV1 to TRDJ1, with D possibly matching TRDD3 (5 bases). CDR3 length: 22 amino acids. The ends were cut back, 4 bases at V and 0 bases at J, with 33 bases in the middle. Germline V gives CDR1 TSWWSYY, CDR2 QGS. The CDR3 reads CALGGGTTSGIYLTLYTDKLIF. The DNA for the CDR3 is TGTGCTCTTGGGGGAGGCACTACTTCTGGGATTTATCTAACTCTGTACACCGATAAACTCATCTTT.

The rearrangement joins TRDV1 to TRDJ1, with a tentative D call TRDD2 (9 bases). The V gene's germline CDR1 is TSWWSYY and CDR2 QGS. This CDR3 spans 19 amino acids. Trimming left V 0 bases short and J 0 bases short, with 20 bases between. The CDR3 sequence is CALGELPLPTGGHTDKLIF. CDR3 coding DNA: TGTGCTCTTGGGGAACTACCCCTTCCTACTGGGGGTCACACCGATAAACTCATCTTT.

V and J are TRDV3 and TRDJ1, with D perhaps matching TRDD3 (5 bases). Deletions cut 4 bases from V and 0 bases from J, with 24 bases between. The germline V gene encodes CDR1 TVYSNPD and CDR2 GDNSRS (reference sequence). This CDR3 spans 17 amino acids. DNA of the CDR3: TGTGCCTCCCATGGGGTCCCCTCTAAGGAGTACACCGATAAACTCATCTTT. It is translated as CASHGVPSKEYTDKLIF.

This clone was counted only a few times. V gene TRDV1 combines with J gene TRDJ1, with TRDD3 identical over 10 bases. The V segment lost 3 bases and the J segment 7 bases; nucleotides outside the gene matches: 8. The CDR3 runs 15 residues. Germline-derived CDR1 and CDR2 are TSWWSYY and QGS. As DNA, the CDR3 is TGTGCTCTTGGGGATCCTACTGGGGGATCCCTTAAACTCATCTTT. Translating gives CALGDPTGGSLKLIF.

In this sample, this clone turned up a few times. V gene TRDV1 combines with J gene TRDJ1; no reliable D call. The CDR3 is made up of 15 amino acids. Trimming shortened V by 1 base and J by 5 bases, and 14 bases separated the two germline ends. CDR1 TSWWSYY and CDR2 QGS come from the germline V gene. The CDR3 region has the DNA TGTGCTCTTGGGGAACGGTCTCGTGTTTGGGATAAACTCATCTTT. Amino acids: CALGERSRVWDKLIF.

Details on this clone: This may be a read error: a much more frequent sequence differs by one nucleotide. The rearrangement links TRDV2 to TRDJ1, with 9 bases fitting TRDD3. In germline, CDR1 is GEAIGNYY, CDR2 EKD. There are 15 residues in the CDR3. The CDR3 DNA sequence: TGTGCCTGTGAACCTGGGGGATTCTACACCAATAAACTCATCTTT. It translates to CACEPGGFYTNKLIF.

This clone appeared a few times. V gene TRDV1 combines with J gene TRDJ1; 12 bases are shared with TRDD3. The CDR3 runs 21 residues. V dropped 2 bases and J dropped 4; count of bases not matched to a gene: 20. Germline loops: CDR1 TSWWSYY, CDR2 QGS. This CDR3 reads CALGESPSHCTGGYSGDKLIF. CDR3 bases: TGTGCTCTTGGGGAATCTCCTTCCCACTGTACTGGGGGATACTCTGGCGATAAACTCATCTTT.

J is TRDJ1 and V is TRDV1; 8 bases map to TRDD3. This CDR3 comprises 14 residues. CDR1 and CDR2 from the germline V gene are TSWWSYY and QGS. V trimming: 3 bases; J trimming: 2 bases; junction bases outside the gene matches: 2. This CDR3 reads CALGDHWGTDKLIF. CDR3 nucleotide sequence: TGTGCTCTTGGGGACCACTGGGGGACCGATAAACTCATCTTT.

In this sample, this clone turned up a few times. The chain combines TRDV1 with TRDJ1, with 11 bases lining up with TRDD3. V dropped 2 bases and J dropped 2; count of bases not matched to a gene: 22. The germline V gene encodes CDR1 TSWWSYY and CDR2 QGS. This CDR3 spans 22 amino acids. As DNA, the CDR3 is TGTGCTCTTGGGGAAGCAATCTCCTACTGGGGGATAGCCGGAGAAGGGACCGATAAACTCATCTTT. Residues: CALGEAISYWGIAGEGTDKLIF.

This clone was seen only a few times. A junction end diverges from the germline sequence, so it may reflect a read error. The chain couples TRDV2 to TRDJ1; TRDD3 agrees at 13 bases. This CDR3 has 20 residues. CDR1 is GEAIGNYY and CDR2 is EKD in the germline V gene. CDR3 protein: CARDTPTLLGDTRYTDKLIF. CDR3 DNA sequence: TGTGCCCGTGACACCCCGACCCTACTGGGGGATACGCGGTACACCGATAAACTCATCTTT.

As to this clone: Germline and junction disagree at one end, which may indicate a read error. The rearrangement links TRDV1 to TRDJ1; 10 positions agree with TRDD3. Looked up from germline, CDR1 is TSWWSYY and CDR2 is QGS. CDR3 length: 16 amino acids. CDR3 sequence (DNA): TGCGCTCTTGGGGAAAACTGGGGGATTGCCACCGATAAACTCATCTTT. Translating it yields CALGENWGIATDKLIF.

There is no V gene call, and the J gene is TRDJ1; TRDD3, the D gene given by the table, was not confirmed from the DNA. The CDR3 contains 20 residues. The CDR3 here is CALGEIGVVLGISFTDKLIF. As DNA, the CDR3 is TGTGCTCTTGGGGAAATCGGTGTGGTACTGGGGATATCTTTCACCGATAAACTCATCTTT.

The table lists this clone with a few counts. The rearrangement joins TRDV1 to TRDJ1; D is possibly TRDD2 (9 bases). Germline-derived CDR1 and CDR2 are TSWWSYY and QGS. V lost 0 bases and J 0 bases, leaving 26 bases between the germline ends. CDR3 size: 21 residues. The DNA of the CDR3 is TGTGCTCTTGGGGAACTGAGAAACCTTCCTACAGGACTGGGGGACACCGATAAACTCATCTTT. Translation: CALGELRNLPTGLGDTDKLIF.

The rearrangement uses TRDV1 and TRDJ1; TRDD3 matches 8 bases. The germline CDR1 and CDR2 sequences are TSWWSYY and QGS. This CDR3 is built from 21 residues. V dropped 1 base and J dropped 0; count of bases not matched to a gene: 19. CDR3 coding DNA: TGTGCTCTTGGGGAACCCGGAGCCTATACGACTTGGGGGATTAACACCGATAAACTCATCTTT. It is translated as CALGEPGAYTTWGINTDKLIF.